The clone carrying this TCR beta chain showed up just a few times. Its matching antigen is unknown. Germline V gene lookup returns CDR1 LGHNA and CDR2 YNFKEQ. V was clipped by 0 bases and J by 0 bases, with 6 bases between them. The CDR3 is made up of 15 amino acids. This sample was taken from a study of T cell responses to AZD1222 COVID-19 vaccine. The wider study: Second-dose intervals near 4 or 12 weeks were combined. Study-wide points: Reportedly, close to half of spike-specific TCRs are directed against unmutated variant regions. Repertoires were sampled only after the peak T cell response. Dominant at 160-218 and 743-854, vaccine-associated CD4 TCRs also spanned spike.

The assay was immunoSEQ multiplex PCR, and TCRdb's table has in-frame clones only and misses some. The sample has over 100,000 clones, roughly 88% seen once. V gene TRBV4-2 combines with J gene TRBJ1-5; the D is unclear. The clonotype was recovered from an adult in good health. The sequencing used peripheral blood, collected on day 0 of AZD1222 vaccination. CDR3 in amino acids: CASSQEGDSNQPQHF. The CDR3 DNA sequence: TGTGCCAGCAGCCAAGAAGGAGATAGCAATCAGCCCCAGCATTTT.